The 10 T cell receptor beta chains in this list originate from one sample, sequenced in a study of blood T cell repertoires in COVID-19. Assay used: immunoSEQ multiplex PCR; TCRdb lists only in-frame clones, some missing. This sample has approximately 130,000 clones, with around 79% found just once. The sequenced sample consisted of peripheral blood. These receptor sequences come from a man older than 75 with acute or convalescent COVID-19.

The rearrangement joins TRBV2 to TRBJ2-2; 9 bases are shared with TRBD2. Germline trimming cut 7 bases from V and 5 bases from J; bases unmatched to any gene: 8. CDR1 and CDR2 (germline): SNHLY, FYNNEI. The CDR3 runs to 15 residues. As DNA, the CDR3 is TGTGCCAGCAAGGCGGGGGGGCCCATAACCGGGGAGCTGTTTTTT. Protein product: CASKAGGPITGELFF.

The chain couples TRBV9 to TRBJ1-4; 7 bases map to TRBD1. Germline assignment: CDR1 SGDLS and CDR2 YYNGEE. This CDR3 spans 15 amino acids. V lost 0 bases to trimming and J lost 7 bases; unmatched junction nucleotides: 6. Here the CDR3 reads CASSVATGAGEKLFF. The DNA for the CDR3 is TGTGCCAGCAGCGTAGCTACAGGGGCTGGTGAAAAACTGTTTTTT.

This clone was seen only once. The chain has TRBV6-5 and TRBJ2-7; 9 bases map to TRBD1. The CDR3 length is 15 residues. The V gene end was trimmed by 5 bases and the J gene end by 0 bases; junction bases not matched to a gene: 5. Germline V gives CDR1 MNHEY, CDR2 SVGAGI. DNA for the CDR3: TGTGCCAGCAGTCCCCGGGACAGGGCCTCCTACGAGCAGTACTTC. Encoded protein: CASSPRDRASYEQYF.

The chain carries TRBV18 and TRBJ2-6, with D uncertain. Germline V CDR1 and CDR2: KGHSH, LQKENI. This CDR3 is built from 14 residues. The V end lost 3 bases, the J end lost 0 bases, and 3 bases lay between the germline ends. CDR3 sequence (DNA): TGTGCCAGCTCACCCCTCTCTGGGGCCAACGTCCTGACTTTC. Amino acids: CASSPLSGANVLTF.

The CDR3 bases are TGTGCCAGCAGTGTCCGGGACTGGAGCCTCGGGATCTCACCCCTCCACTTT. Its protein product is CASSVRDWSLGISPLHF. The chain recombines TRBV6-4 with TRBJ1-6; D perhaps matches TRBD1 (5 bases). The CDR3 is made up of 17 amino acids. Germline-derived CDR1 and CDR2 are MRHNA and SNTAGT. V was pared by 4 bases and J by 10 bases, with 23 bases between.

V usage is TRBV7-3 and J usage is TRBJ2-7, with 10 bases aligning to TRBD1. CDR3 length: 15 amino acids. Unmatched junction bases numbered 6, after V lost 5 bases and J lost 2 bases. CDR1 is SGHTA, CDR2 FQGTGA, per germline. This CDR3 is CASSLDRGLAYEQYF. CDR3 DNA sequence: TGTGCCAGCAGCCTCGACAGGGGGCTCGCCTACGAGCAGTACTTC. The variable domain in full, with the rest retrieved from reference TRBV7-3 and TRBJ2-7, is GAGVSQTPSNKVTEKGKYVELRCDPISGHTALYWYRQSLGQGPEFLIYFQGTGAADDSGLPNDRFFAVRPEGSVSTLKIQRTERGDSAVYLCASSLDRGLAYEQYFGPGTRLTVT.

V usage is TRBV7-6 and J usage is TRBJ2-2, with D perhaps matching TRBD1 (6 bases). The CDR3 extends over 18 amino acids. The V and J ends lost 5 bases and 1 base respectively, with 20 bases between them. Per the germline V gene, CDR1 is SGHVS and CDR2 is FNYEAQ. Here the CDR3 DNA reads TGTGCCAGCAGCCTCCAAGAATTGGGGGCGTTGAACACCGGGGAGCTGTTTTTT. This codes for CASSLQELGALNTGELFF. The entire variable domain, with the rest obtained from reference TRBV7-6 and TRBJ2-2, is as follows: GAGVSQSPRYKVTKRGQDVALRCDPISGHVSLYWYRQALGQGPEFLTYFNYEAQQDKSGLPNDRFSAERPEGSISTLTIQRTEQRDSAMYRCASSLQELGALNTGELFFGEGSRLTVL.

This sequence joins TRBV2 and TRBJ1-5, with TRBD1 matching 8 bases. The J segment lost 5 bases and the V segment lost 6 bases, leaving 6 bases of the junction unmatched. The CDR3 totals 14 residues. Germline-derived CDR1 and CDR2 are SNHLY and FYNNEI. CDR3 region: CASSGQGGDQPQHF. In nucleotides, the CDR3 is TGTGCCAGCAGCGGACAGGGCGGGGATCAGCCCCAGCATTTT.

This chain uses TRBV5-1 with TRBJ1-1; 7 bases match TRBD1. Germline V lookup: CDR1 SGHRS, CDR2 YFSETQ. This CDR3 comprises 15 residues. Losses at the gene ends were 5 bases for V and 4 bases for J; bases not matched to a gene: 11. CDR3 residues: CASRGQEGLSTEAFF. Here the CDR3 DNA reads TGCGCCAGCAGAGGACAGGAAGGTTTGAGCACTGAAGCTTTCTTT.

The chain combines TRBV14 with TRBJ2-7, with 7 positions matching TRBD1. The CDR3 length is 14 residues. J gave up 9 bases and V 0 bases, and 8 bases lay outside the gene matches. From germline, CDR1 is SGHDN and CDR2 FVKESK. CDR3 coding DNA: TGTGCCAGCAGCCAAGATCCGACAGGGTGGAGGCAGTACTTC. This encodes CASSQDPTGWRQYF.